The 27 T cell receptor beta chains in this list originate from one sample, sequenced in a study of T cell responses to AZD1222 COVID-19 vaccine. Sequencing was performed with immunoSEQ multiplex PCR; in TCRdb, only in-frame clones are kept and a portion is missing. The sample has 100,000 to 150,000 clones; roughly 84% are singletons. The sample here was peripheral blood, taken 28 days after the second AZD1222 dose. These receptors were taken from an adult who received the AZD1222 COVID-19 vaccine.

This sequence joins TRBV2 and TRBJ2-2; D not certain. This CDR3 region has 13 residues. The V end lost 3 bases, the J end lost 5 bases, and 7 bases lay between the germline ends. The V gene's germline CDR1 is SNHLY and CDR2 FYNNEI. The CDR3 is CASSDSVTGELFF. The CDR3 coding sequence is TGTGCCAGCAGTGATAGTGTAACCGGGGAGCTGTTTTTT.

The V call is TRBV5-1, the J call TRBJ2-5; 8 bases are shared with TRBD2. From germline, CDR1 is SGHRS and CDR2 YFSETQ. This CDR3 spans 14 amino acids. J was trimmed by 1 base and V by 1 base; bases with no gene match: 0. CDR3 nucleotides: TGCGCCAGCAGCTTGACTAGCGGCCAAGAGACCCAGTACTTC. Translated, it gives CASSLTSGQETQYF.

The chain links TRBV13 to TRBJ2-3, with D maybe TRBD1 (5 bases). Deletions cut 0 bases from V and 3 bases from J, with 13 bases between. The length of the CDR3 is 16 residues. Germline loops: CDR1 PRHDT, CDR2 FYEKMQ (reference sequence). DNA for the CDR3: TGTGCCAGCAGCTTAGGTCGCCAGGGTAGGACAGATACGCAGTATTTT. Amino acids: CASSLGRQGRTDTQYF.

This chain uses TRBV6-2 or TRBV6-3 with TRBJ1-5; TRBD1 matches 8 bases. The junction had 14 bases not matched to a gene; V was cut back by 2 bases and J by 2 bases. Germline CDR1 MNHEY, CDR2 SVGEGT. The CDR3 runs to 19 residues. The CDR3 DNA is TGTGCCAGCAGTTACGGGGGCAGGGGGCCGGAGATGGGCAATCAGCCCCAGCATTTT. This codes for CASSYGGRGPEMGNQPQHF.

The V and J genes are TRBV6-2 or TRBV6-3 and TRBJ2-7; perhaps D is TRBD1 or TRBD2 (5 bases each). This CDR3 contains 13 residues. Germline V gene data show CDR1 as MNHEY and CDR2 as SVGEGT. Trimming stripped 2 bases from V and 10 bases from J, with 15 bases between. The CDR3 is CASSYGSGDLQYF. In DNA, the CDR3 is TGTGCCAGCAGTTACGGGTCCGGGGACCTCCAGTACTTC.

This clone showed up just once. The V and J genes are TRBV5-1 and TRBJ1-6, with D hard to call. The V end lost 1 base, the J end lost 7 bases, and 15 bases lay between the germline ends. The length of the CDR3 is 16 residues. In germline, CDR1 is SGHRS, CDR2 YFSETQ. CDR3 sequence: CASSLLATLGNSPLHF. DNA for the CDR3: TGCGCCAGCAGCTTGCTCGCGACACTAGGGAATTCACCCCTCCACTTT.

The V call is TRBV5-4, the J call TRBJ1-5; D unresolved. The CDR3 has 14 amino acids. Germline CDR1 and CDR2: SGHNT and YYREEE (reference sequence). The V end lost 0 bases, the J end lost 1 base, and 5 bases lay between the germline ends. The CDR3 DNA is TGTGCCAGCAGCTTGGTGGGAAGCAATCAGCCCCAGCATTTT. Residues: CASSLVGSNQPQHF.

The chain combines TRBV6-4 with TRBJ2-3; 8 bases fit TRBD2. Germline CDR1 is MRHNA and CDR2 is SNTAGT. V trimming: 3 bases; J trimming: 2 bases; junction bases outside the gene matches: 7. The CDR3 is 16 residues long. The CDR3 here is CASSDEAGGPTDTQYF. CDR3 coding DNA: TGTGCCAGCAGTGATGAGGCGGGGGGCCCCACAGATACGCAGTATTTT.

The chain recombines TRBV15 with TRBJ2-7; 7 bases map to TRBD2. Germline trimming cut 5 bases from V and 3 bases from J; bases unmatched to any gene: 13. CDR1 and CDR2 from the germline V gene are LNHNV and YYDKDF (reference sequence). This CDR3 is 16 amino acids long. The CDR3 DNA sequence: TGTGCCACCAGCCCTGGGGAGGGTCTAAACTACTACGAGCAGTACTTC. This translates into CATSPGEGLNYYEQYF.

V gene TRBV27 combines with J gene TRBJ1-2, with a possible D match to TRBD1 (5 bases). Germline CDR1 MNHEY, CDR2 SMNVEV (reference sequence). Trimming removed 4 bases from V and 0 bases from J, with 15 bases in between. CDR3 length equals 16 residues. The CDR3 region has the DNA TGTGCCAGCAGTTCAGTAGGGGCAGGATCTAACTATGGCTACACCTTC. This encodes CASSSVGAGSNYGYTF.

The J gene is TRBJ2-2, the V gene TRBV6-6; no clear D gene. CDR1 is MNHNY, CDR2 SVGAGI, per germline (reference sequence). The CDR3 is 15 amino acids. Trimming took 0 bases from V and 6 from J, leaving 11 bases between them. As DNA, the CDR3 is TGTGCCAGCAGTTACTCCGGGCCTCGGGCCGGGGAGCTGTTTTTT. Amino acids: CASSYSGPRAGELFF.

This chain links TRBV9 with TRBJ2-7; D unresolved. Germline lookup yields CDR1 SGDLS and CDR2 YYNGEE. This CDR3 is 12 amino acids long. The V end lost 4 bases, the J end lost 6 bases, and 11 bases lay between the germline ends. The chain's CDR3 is CASSPRGVEQYF. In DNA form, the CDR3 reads TGTGCCAGCAGCCCCCGTGGGGTCGAGCAGTACTTC.

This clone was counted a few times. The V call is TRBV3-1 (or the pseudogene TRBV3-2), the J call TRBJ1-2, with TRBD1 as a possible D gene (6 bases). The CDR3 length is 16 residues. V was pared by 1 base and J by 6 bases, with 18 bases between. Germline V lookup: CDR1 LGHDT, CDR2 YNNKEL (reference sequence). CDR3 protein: CASSQVQAGAGDGYTF. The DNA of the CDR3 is TGTGCCAGCAGCCAAGTCCAGGCAGGGGCGGGGGATGGCTACACCTTC.

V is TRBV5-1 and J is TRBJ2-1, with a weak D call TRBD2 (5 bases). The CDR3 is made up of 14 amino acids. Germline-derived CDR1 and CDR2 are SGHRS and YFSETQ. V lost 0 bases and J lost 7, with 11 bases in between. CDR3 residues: CASSLEGLANEQFF. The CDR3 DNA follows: TGCGCCAGCAGCTTGGAAGGTTTAGCGAATGAGCAGTTCTTC.

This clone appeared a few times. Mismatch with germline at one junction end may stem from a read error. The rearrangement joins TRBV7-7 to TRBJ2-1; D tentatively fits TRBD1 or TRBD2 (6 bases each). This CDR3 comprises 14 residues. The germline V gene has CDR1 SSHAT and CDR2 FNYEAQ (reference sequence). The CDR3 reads CASSSFGGSNEQFF. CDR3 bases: TGTGCTAGCAGCTCGTTCGGGGGCAGCAATGAGCAGTTCTTC.

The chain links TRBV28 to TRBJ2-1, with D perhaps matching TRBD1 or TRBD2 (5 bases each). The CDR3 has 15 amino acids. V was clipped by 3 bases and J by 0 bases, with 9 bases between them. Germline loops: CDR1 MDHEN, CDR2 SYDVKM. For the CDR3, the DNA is TGTGCCAGCAGTTTCAGGGAGCGCTCCTACAATGAGCAGTTCTTC. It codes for CASSFRERSYNEQFF.

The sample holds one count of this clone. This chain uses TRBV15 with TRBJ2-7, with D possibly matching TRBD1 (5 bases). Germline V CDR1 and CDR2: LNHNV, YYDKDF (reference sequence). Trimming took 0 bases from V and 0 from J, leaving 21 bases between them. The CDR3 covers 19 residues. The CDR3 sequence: CATSRDFAGWGEVSYEQYF. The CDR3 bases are TGTGCCACCAGCAGAGATTTCGCAGGGTGGGGTGAGGTCTCCTACGAGCAGTACTTC.

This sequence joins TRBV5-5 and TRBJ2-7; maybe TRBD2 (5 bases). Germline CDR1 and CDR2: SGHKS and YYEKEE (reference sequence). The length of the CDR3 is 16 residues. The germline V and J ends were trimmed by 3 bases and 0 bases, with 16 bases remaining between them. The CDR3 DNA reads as TGTGCCAGCAGCTCCCCGGGGTCTTACAGCTCCTACGAGCAGTACTTC. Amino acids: CASSSPGSYSSYEQYF. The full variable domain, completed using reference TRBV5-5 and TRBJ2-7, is DAGVTQSPTHLIKTRGQQVTLRCSPISGHKSVSWYQQVLGQGPQFIFQYYEKEERGRGNFPDRFSARQFPNYSSELNVNALLLGDSALYLCASSSPGSYSSYEQYFGPGTRLTVT.

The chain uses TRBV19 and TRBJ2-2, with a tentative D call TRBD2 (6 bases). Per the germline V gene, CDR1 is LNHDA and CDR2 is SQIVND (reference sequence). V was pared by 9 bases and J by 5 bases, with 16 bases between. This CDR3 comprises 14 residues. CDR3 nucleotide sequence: TGTGCCAGCATCCGGGGCGGGATTACCGGGGAGCTGTTTTTT. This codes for CASIRGGITGELFF.

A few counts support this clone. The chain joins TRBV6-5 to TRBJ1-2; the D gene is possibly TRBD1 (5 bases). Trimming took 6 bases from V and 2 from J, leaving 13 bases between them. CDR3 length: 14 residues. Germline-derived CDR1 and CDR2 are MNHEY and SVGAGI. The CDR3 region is CASSFGRGNYGYTF. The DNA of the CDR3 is TGTGCCAGCAGCTTTGGACGGGGGAACTATGGCTACACCTTC.

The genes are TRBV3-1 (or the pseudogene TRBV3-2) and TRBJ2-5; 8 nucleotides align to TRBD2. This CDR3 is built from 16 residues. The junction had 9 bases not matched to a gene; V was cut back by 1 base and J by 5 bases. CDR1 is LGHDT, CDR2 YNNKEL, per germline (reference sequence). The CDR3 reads CASSQVAGRVYETQYF. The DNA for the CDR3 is TGTGCCAGCAGCCAAGTAGCGGGGCGTGTTTACGAGACCCAGTACTTC.

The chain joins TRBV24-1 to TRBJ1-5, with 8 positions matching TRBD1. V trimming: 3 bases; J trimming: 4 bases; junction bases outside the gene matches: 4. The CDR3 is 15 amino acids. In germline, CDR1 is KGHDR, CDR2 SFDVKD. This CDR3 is CATSDPGQGNQPQHF. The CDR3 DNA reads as TGTGCCACCAGTGATCCCGGACAGGGAAATCAGCCCCAGCATTTT.

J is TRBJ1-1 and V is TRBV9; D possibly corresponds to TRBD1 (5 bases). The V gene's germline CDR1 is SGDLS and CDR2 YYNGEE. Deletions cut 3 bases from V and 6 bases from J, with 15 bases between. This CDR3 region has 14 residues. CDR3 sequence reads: CASSDLQAGAEAFF. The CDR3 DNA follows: TGTGCCAGCAGCGACCTACAGGCGGGGGCTGAAGCTTTCTTT.

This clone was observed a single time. The CDR3 nucleotides read TGCGCCAGCAGCCAAGGGGACATCCTTGGAAACACCATATATTTT. Translating it yields CASSQGDILGNTIYF. The V call is TRBV4-3, the J call TRBJ1-3, with D possibly matching TRBD1 (6 bases). V was cut by 1 base and J by 3 bases, with 10 bases left in between. Per germline, CDR1 LGHNA and CDR2 YSLEER. The CDR3 consists of 15 residues.

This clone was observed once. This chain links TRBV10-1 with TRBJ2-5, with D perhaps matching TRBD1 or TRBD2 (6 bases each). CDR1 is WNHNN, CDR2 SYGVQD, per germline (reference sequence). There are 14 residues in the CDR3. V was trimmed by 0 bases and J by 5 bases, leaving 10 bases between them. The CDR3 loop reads CASSESRGRETQYF. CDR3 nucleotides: TGCGCCAGCAGTGAGTCAAGGGGGAGGGAGACCCAGTACTTC.

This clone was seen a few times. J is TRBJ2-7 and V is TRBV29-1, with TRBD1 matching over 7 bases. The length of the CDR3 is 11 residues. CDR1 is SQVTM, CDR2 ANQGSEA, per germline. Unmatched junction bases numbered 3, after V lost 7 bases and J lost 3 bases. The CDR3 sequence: CSATGIYEQYF. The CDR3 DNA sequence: TGCAGCGCGACAGGGATCTACGAGCAGTACTTC.

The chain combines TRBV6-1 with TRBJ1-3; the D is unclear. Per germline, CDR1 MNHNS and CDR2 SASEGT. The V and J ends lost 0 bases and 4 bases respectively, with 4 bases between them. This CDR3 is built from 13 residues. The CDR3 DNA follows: TGTGCCAGCAGTGAAGCTCAGGGAAACACCATATATTTT. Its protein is CASSEAQGNTIYF.